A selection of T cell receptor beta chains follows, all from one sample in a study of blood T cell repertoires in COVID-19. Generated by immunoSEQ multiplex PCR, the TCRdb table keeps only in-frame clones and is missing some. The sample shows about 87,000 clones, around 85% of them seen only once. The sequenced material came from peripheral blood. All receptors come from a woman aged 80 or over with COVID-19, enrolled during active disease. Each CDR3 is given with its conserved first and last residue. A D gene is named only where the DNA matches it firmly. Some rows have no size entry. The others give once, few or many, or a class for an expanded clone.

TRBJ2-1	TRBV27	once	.	TGTGCCAGCAGTAAACTAGGTAGGGACTACAATGAGCAGTTCTTC	CASSKLGRDYNEQFF
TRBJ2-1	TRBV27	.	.	TGTGCCAGCAGCAAGCTTAGCGAGCAGTTCTTC	CASSKLSEQFF
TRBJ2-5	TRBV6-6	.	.	TGTGCCAGCAGTTACCTGAGGCGACCAGAAGAGACCCAGTACTTC	CASSYLRRPEETQYF
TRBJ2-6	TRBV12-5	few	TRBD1	TGTGCTAGTGGTTTCTTACAGGGGGCTGGGGCCAACGTCCTGACTTTC	CASGFLQGAGANVLTF
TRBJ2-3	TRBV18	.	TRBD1	TGTGCCAGCTCACTTTTAGGGACAGGGTCAGATACGCAGTATTTT	CASSLLGTGSDTQYF
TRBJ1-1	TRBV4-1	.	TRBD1	TGCGCCAGCAGCCAGGGGTCGAAGGGGGCGGCCACTGAAGCTTTCTTT	CASSQGSKGAATEAFF
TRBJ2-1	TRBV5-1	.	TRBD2	TGCGCCAGCAGCATAAGCGGGAGTCTCTATGAGCAGTTCTTC	CASSISGSLYEQFF
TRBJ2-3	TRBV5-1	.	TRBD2	TGCGCCAGCAGCAACACAGGAGCTAGCGGAGCCCGCACAGATACGCAGTATTTT	CASSNTGASGARTDTQYF
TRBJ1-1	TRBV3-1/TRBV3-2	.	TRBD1	TGTGCCAGCAGCCCTCGGACAGGGCATGAAGCTTTCTTT	CASSPRTGHEAFF
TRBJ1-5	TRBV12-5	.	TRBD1	TGTGCTAGTGGTGTGGGACAGGGTAGTAATCAGCCCCAGCATTTT	CASGVGQGSNQPQHF
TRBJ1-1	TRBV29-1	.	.	TGCAGCGCCCGTAGGCAGGCCCTGAACACTGAAGCTTTCTTT	CSARRQALNTEAFF
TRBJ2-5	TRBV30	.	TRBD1	TGTGCCTGGAGTGTAGGGACAGGTGGGACCCAGTACTTC	CAWSVGTGGTQYF
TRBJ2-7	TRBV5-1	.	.	TGCGCCAGCAGCCCTGCTAGCGCCTCCTACGAGCAGTACTTC	CASSPASASYEQYF
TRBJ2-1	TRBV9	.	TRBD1	TGTGCCAGCAGCGCTTGGACAGGGGCCTACAATGAGCAGTTCTTC	CASSAWTGAYNEQFF
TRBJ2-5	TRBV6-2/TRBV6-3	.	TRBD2	TGTGCCAGCAGTTCGGGACTAGCGGGGGGTCAAGAGACCCAGTACTTC	CASSSGLAGGQETQYF
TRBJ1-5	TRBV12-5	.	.	TGTGCTAGTGGTTTGGTTTTATGGGGGCCCAACAATCAGCCCCAGCATTTT	CASGLVLWGPNNQPQHF
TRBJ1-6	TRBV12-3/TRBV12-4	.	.	TGTGCCAGCAGTTTAAACGAGTATTCACCCCTCCACTTT	CASSLNEYSPLHF
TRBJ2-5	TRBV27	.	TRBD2	TGTGCCAGCAGTGAAGCGGGAGGGCAAGAGACCCAGTACTTC	CASSEAGGQETQYF
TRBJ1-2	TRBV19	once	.	TGTGCCAGTAGTCCGGGACACGGCTACACCTTC	CASSPGHGYTF
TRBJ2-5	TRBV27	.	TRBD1	TGTGCCAGCAGTTTGACAGGGGGCAGGGAGACCCAGTACTTC	CASSLTGGRETQYF
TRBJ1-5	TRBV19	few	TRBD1	TGTGCCAGTAGTTCCCGGGACAGTAGCAATCAGCCCCAGCATTTT	CASSSRDSSNQPQHF
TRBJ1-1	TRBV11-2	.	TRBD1	TGTGCCAGCAGCCCCGGGACAGCCCTTGAAGCTTTCTTT	CASSPGTALEAFF
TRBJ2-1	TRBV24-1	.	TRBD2	TGTGCCACCAGTGGGCTAGAGTTGACTAGCGGCACCTACAATGAGCAGTTCTTC	CATSGLELTSGTYNEQFF
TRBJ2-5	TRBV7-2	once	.	TGTGCCAGCAGCTTAGAGTCAGGCCAAGAGACCCAGTACTTC	CASSLESGQETQYF
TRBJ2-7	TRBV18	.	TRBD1	TGTGCCAGCTCACTAGCCGGGACAGACTACGAGCAGTACTTC	CASSLAGTDYEQYF
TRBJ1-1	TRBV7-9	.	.	TGTGCCAGCAGCTCCCCACCTAGTAAAGCTTTCTTT	CASSSPPSKAFF
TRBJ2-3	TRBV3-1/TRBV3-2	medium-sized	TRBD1	TGTGCCAGCAGCCGGACAGGGGCAGGCACAGATACGCAGTATTTT	CASSRTGAGTDTQYF
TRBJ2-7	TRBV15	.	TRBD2	TGTGCCACCAGGGGGGGACTAGCGGGAGTAACGGGCGAGCAGTACTTC	CATRGGLAGVTGEQYF
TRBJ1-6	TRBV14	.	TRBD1	TGTGCCAGCAGTGAGACAGGGCTGCTATTTAATTCACCCCTCCACTTT	CASSETGLLFNSPLHF
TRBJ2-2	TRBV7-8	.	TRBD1	TGTGCCAGCAGCAAGGGACAGGGCGGACCCGGGGAGCTGTTTTTT	CASSKGQGGPGELFF
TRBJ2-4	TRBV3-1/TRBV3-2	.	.	TGTGCCAGCAGCCAAGATTTAGGCGGGGGCCATTCCTCTATCCTAGCCAAAAACATTCAGTACTTC	CASSQDLGGGHSSILAKNIQYF
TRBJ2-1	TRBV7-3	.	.	TGTGCCAGCTCGTTTAACAATGAGCAGTTCTTC	CASSFNNEQFF
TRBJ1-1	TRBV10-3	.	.	TGTGCCATCAGTGAGCTGGGTGAGGCCACTGAAGCTTTCTTT	CAISELGEATEAFF
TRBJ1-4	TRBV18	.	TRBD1	TGTGCCAGCTCAACGGGACAGGACGAAAAACTGTTTTTT	CASSTGQDEKLFF
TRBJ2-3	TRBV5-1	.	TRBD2	TGCGCCAGCAGCTCGTTAGCGGGAGCTATGGGCCCCCCAGATACGCAGTATTTT	CASSSLAGAMGPPDTQYF
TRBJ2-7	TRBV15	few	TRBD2	TGTGCCACCAGCAGAGCACGCGGGGGGGCCGCGGCCTACGAGCAGTACTTC	CATSRARGGAAAYEQYF
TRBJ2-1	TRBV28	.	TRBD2	TGTGCCAGCACCCCCTCCCCCGGGACTAGCGGGGGGAATGAGCAGTTCTTC	CASTPSPGTSGGNEQFF
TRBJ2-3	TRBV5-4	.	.	TGTGCCAGCAGCAACAGGGATTTCACAGATACGCAGTATTTT	CASSNRDFTDTQYF
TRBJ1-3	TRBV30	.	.	TGTGCCTGGAGACTCATTTCCCCGTGGGGAAACACCATATATTTT	CAWRLISPWGNTIYF
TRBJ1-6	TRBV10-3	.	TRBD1	TGTGCCATCGGACAGGGACAATCACCCCTCCACTTT	CAIGQGQSPLHF
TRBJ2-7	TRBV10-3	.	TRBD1	TGTGCCATCAGTGAGTTGGGACAGGGCTCCTACGAGCAGTACTTC	CAISELGQGSYEQYF
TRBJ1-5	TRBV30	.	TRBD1	TGTGCCTGGAGTGTAAGAGGGACAGGGGGCTTTCAGCCCCAGCATTTT	CAWSVRGTGGFQPQHF
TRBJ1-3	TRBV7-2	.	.	TGTGCCAGCAGCTTAGACAGGACCTCTGGAAACACCATATATTTT	CASSLDRTSGNTIYF
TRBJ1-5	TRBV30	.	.	TGTGCCTGGAGTACAGGGTTCGGACAGCCCCAGCATTTT	CAWSTGFGQPQHF
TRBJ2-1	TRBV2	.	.	TGTGCCAGCAGTCCAGGACAGACCACCTACAATGAGCAGTTCTTC	CASSPGQTTYNEQFF
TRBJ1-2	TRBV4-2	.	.	TGTGCCAGCAGCCAAGGGGACACCTCGAACTATGGCTACACCTTC	CASSQGDTSNYGYTF
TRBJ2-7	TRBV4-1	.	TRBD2	TGCGCCAGCAGCCAAGGGGCTAGCGGGAGAAAAGTTGACGAGCAGTACTTC	CASSQGASGRKVDEQYF
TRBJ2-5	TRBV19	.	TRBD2	TGTGCCAGTAGTATTCTGGGCGGGGGGGCCCCGGAGACCCAGTACTTC	CASSILGGGAPETQYF
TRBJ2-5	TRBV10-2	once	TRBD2	TGCGCCAGTACTCGGGGAGGGATGGAAGAGACCCAGTACTTC	CASTRGGMEETQYF
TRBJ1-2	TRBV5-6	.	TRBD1	TGTGCCAGCAGCTTGCCCGGGACAGGGGATAGCTATGGCTACACCTTC	CASSLPGTGDSYGYTF
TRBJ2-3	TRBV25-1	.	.	TGTGCCAGCAGTGAATTCGCGGGCGACACAGATACGCAGTATTTT	CASSEFAGDTDTQYF
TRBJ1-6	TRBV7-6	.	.	TGTGCCAGCAGCTTAGCAGGGGATAATTCACCCCTCCACTTT	CASSLAGDNSPLHF